A selection of T cell receptor beta chains follows, all from one sample in a study of cytomegalovirus exposure and HLA in healthy donors. Profiling relied on immunoSEQ multiplex PCR, and the TCRdb table lists in-frame clones only, not all of them. The table lists 90,000 to 150,000 clones, around 79% of them singletons, with about 3.3% in the top ten. Sequencing used PBMCs. These receptors all come from a woman aged 25 to 45 in good health and CMV-seropositive. The CDR3 runs from the conserved cysteine through the conserved F or W. A D gene is named only where the DNA matches it firmly. Expanded clones are given a class, and other clones once, few, many or no size at all.

TGTGCCAGCAGCTTAGGCGGAGTCCAAGAGACCCAGTACTTC	CASSLGGVQETQYF	.	TRBV13	TRBJ2-5	14	.
TGTGCCAGCAGCACCCCCAGCGGGGGGTCACGGGGCGAGCAGTACTTC	CASSTPSGGSRGEQYF	TRBD2	TRBV5-4	TRBJ2-7	16	few
TGTGCCAGCAGCTTGGTACAGGGGGCGTACAATGAGCAGTTCTTC	CASSLVQGAYNEQFF	TRBD1	TRBV5-6	TRBJ2-1	15	.
TGTGCCAGCCGACGCGGGGGGGGCCGCTCTGGGGCCAACGTCCTGACTTTC	CASRRGGGRSGANVLTF	TRBD2	TRBV7-2	TRBJ2-6	17	.
TGCGCCAGCAGCTCCGCCTACGAGCAGTACTTC	CASSSAYEQYF	.	TRBV5-1	TRBJ2-7	11	.
TGTGCCAGCAGTCGGACTAGCGGGGCCTACAATGAGCAGTTCTTC	CASSRTSGAYNEQFF	TRBD2	TRBV2	TRBJ2-1	15	few
TGTGCCAGCAGCCTAACGGACAGGGGACGGGCCGGGGAGCTGTTTTTT	CASSLTDRGRAGELFF	TRBD1	TRBV4-2	TRBJ2-2	16	few
TGTGCCAGCCCCAGGACTAGCGGGGGCTCCTACGAGCAGTACTTC	CASPRTSGGSYEQYF	TRBD2	TRBV2	TRBJ2-7	15	.
TGTGCCAGTAGAACCAACAGGGGGGGGACGGACTATGGCTACACCTTC	CASRTNRGGTDYGYTF	TRBD1	TRBV19	TRBJ1-2	16	.
TGTGCCAGCAGCCAGGGAGACCCTCGGGATACGCAGTATTTT	CASSQGDPRDTQYF	.	TRBV4-2	TRBJ2-3	14	.
TGTGCCAGCAGCCCCCGGGACAGATACCAAGAGACCCAGTACTTC	CASSPRDRYQETQYF	TRBD1	TRBV5-4	TRBJ2-5	15	.
TGCGCCAGCAGCCAAGTTCATTTTAGCGGGGAGTTGGAGACCCAGTACTTC	CASSQVHFSGELETQYF	TRBD2	TRBV4-3	TRBJ2-5	17	.
TGCGCCAGCAGCCTCCATCGGGGGGCCTACGAGCAGTACTTC	CASSLHRGAYEQYF	TRBD2	TRBV4-3	TRBJ2-7	14	few
TGTGCCAGCAGCTTGTCGCCGAGCTCCTACGAGCAGTACTTC	CASSLSPSSYEQYF	.	TRBV5-4	TRBJ2-7	14	few
TGTGCCACCAGCAGAGGGGGGCGCGGGGGCGCGACGGAGACCCAGTACTTC	CATSRGGRGGATETQYF	.	TRBV15	TRBJ2-5	17	few
TGTGCCAGCACCGTGGAGCCCTACGAGCAGTACTTC	CASTVEPYEQYF	.	TRBV2	TRBJ2-7	12	.
TGTGCCAGCACCCCTAGCGGGGCTAACTACGAGCAGTACTTC	CASTPSGANYEQYF	TRBD2	TRBV2	TRBJ2-7	14	.
TGCGCCAGCAGCCGAATGACCGGGACAGGGGTCGGCTACACCTTC	CASSRMTGTGVGYTF	TRBD1	TRBV4-3	TRBJ1-2	15	once
TGCGCCAGCAGCCTGGGGGGGGCGACAGGAGAGACCCAGTACTTC	CASSLGGATGETQYF	.	TRBV4-1	TRBJ2-5	15	.
TGCGCCAGCAGCCCCGAGGTACGGACAGATACGCAGTATTTT	CASSPEVRTDTQYF	.	TRBV4-3	TRBJ2-3	14	.
TGTGCCAGCAGTCCCACAGGGAAAGGGGCACGTGAAGCTTTCTTT	CASSPTGKGAREAFF	.	TRBV28	TRBJ1-1	15	.
TGCGCCAGCAGCTCCATGCCAGGCGCTGGAAACACCATATATTTT	CASSSMPGAGNTIYF	.	TRBV5-1	TRBJ1-3	15	.
TGTGCCAGCAGCTCGGATTTAGAGACAGCTAATGAGCAGTTCTTC	CASSSDLETANEQFF	.	TRBV5-5	TRBJ2-1	15	.
TGTGCCTGGACTAGCGGGGGGGGTACAGATACGCAGTATTTT	CAWTSGGGTDTQYF	TRBD2	TRBV30	TRBJ2-3	14	.
TGTGCCAGCAGCCCCCTTGCGGGGGCCTACAATGAGCAGTTCTTC	CASSPLAGAYNEQFF	TRBD2	TRBV2	TRBJ2-1	15	once
TGTGCCAGCAGCTTACGGTCTAGCCACTCTGGAAACACCATATATTTT	CASSLRSSHSGNTIYF	.	TRBV7-8	TRBJ1-3	16	.
TGTGCCAGTAGTATGCCAGCGGGGCCGGCCGGGGAGCTGTTTTTT	CASSMPAGPAGELFF	TRBD2	TRBV19	TRBJ2-2	15	.
TGTGCCAGCAGCCCCAGGACCGGAGAGGGTCAGCCCCAGCATTTT	CASSPRTGEGQPQHF	.	TRBV5-8	TRBJ1-5	15	few
TGTGCCAGCAGCAGGGGAGGGCGGCGTAATAATTCACCCCTCCACTTT	CASSRGGRRNNSPLHF	.	TRBV5-4	TRBJ1-6	16	.
TGTGCCAGCTCACCAGCGCAGGGAAATTCACCCCTCCACTTT	CASSPAQGNSPLHF	.	TRBV18	TRBJ1-6	14	.
TGTGCTAGTGGTTTGCGCGGGGGGGTCTCCTACAATGAGCAGTTCTTC	CASGLRGGVSYNEQFF	TRBD2	TRBV12-5	TRBJ2-1	16	.